What follows are 4 T cell receptor beta chains derived from one specimen sequenced in a study of regulatory T cells in long-lasting Graves disease. Time point of the sample: persistent/refractory GD, antithyroid drugs over 5 years with positive TRAb. There was RNA extracted from PBMCs, and the TCR library was made from it. HTBI primers from iRepertoire and Arm-PCR of CDR3 regions yielded the TCR beta libraries. TCRdb re-called the multiplex PCR reads with MiXCR, one entry per CDR3 protein. This table has approximately 380,000 distinct CDR3 sequences, about 20% appearing once. Here the sequenced sample was peripheral blood mononuclear cells (PBMCs), taken when the disease was refractory, from a patient treated with antithyroid drugs. The receptors stem from a female donor with Graves disease.

V usage is TRBV10-3 and J usage is TRBJ2-2; 8 bases are shared with TRBD1. V gave up 4 bases and J gave up 4 bases; unmatched junction bases: 5. CDR3 size: 15 residues. CDR1 and CDR2 (germline): ENHRY, SYGVKD. The CDR3 here is CAISGRQGSTGELFF. The CDR3 coding sequence is TGTGCCATCAGTGGGAGACAGGGGAGCACCGGGGAGCTGTTTTTT.

This clonotype was counted only a few times. CDR3 nucleotides: TGTGCCAGCAGCTTAGGGGGGACAGCCAATTCACCCCTCCACTTT. Its protein product is CASSLGGTANSPLHF. This chain uses TRBV7-2 with TRBJ1-6, with TRBD1 identical over 7 bases. This CDR3 region has 15 residues. V was pared by 1 base and J by 7 bases, with 4 bases of the junction left unmatched. The germline V gene has CDR1 SGHTA and CDR2 FQGNSA.

This clonotype was picked up many times. The chain joins TRBV28 to TRBJ2-5; TRBD2 is a possible D gene (6 bases). This CDR3 has 15 amino acids. Germline V gene sequence: CDR1 MDHEN, CDR2 SYDVKM. V was cut by 1 base and J by 5 bases, with 14 bases left in between. CDR3 nucleotide sequence: TGTGCCAGCAGTTTATCGGCCGTCGGGGGTGAGACCCAGTACTTC. Residues: CASSLSAVGGETQYF.

The table lists this clonotype with many counts. The chain employs TRBV7-8 and TRBJ1-2, with D possibly TRBD1 on 6 matching bases. CDR1 and CDR2 (germline): SGHVS, FQNEAQ. V lost 5 bases and J lost 2, with 15 bases in between. The CDR3 totals 15 residues. The CDR3 protein is CASSPRTDANYGYTF. CDR3 DNA sequence: TGTGCCAGCAGCCCGCGGACAGATGCCAACTATGGCTACACCTTC.